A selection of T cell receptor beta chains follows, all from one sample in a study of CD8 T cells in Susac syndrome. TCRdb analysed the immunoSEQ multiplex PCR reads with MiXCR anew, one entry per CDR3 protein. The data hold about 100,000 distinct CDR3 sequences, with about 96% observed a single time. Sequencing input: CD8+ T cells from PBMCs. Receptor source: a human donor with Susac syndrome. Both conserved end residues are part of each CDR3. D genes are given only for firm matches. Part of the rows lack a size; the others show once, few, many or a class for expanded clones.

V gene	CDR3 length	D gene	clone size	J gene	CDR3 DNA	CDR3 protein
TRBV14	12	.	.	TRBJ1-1	TGTGCCAGCAGCCTAGGCCGGTATTTAGCTTTCTTT	CASSLGRYLAFF
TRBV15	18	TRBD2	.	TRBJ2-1	TGTGCCACCAGCAGAACTCCCGCCCCTAGCGGGGGGGCCTACGAGCAGTTCTTC	CATSRTPAPSGGAYEQFF
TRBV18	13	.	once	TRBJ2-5	TGTGCCAGCTCAACGTTCGAGGGAGAGACCCAGTACTTC	CASSTFEGETQYF
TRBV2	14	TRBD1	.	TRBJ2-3	TGTGCCAGCAGTCTGGACAGGGATCTAGATACGCAGTATTTT	CASSLDRDLDTQYF
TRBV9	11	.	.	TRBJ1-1	TGTGCCAGCAGCCCGGCCTTTGAAGCTTTCTTT	CASSPAFEAFF
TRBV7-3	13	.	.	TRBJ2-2	TGTGCCAGCAGCTTATCTGTCGGCGGGGAGCTGTTTTTT	CASSLSVGGELFF
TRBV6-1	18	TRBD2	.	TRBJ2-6	TGTGCCAGCAGTGCCCCCGGGGGGGTAGGGGCTGGGGCCAACGTCCTGACTTTC	CASSAPGGVGAGANVLTF
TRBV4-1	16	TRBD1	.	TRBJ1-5	TGCGCCAGCAGCCAGGCCACAGGGGGTACCAATCAGCCCCAGCATTTT	CASSQATGGTNQPQHF
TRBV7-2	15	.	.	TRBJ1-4	TGTGCCAGCAGCTGGACAGTTGCAACTAATGAAAAACTGTTTTTT	CASSWTVATNEKLFF
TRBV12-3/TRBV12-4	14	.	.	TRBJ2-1	TGTGCCAGCAGTCTCGAATTTAGTACCGATGAGCAGTTCTTC	CASSLEFSTDEQFF
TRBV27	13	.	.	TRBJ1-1	TGTGCCAGCAGTTTAGCGAAACATACTGAAGCTTTCTTT	CASSLAKHTEAFF
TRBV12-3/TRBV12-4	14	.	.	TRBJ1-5	TGTGCCAGCAGTAGTTACCCTAGCAATCAGCCCCAGCATTTT	CASSSYPSNQPQHF
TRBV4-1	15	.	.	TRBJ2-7	TGCGCCAGCAGCCCAAGCGGGTACGATTCCTACGAGCAGTACTTC	CASSPSGYDSYEQYF
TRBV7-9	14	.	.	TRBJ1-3	TGTGCCAGCAGCTTAAGGAACGAGAGGGACACCATATATTTT	CASSLRNERDTIYF